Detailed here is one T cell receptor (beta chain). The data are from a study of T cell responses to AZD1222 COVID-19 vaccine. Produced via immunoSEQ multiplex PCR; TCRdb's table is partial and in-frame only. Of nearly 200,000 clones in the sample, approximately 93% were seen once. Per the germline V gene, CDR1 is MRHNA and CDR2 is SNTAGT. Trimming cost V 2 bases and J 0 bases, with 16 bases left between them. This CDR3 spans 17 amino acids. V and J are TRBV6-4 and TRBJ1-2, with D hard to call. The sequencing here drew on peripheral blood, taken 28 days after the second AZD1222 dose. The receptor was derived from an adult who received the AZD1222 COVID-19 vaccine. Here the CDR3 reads CASSDMGNLTSNYGYTF. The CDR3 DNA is TGTGCCAGCAGTGACATGGGTAACCTAACCTCTAACTATGGCTACACCTTC.